The 5 T cell receptor beta chains reported below all come from one sample, sequenced in a study of blood T cell repertoires in COVID-19. Method: immunoSEQ multiplex PCR; TCRdb's copy keeps in-frame clones and lacks some. The data contain under 450,000 clones, more than 85% of them singletons. The sample taken for sequencing was PBMCs or T cells enriched from blood (not recorded which). Receptors originate from a woman between 40 and 50 years old who had been exposed to COVID-19.

This clone was picked up one time. The V gene is TRBV18, the J gene TRBJ1-6, with D tentatively TRBD1 (6 bases). V was shortened by 3 bases and J by 5 bases, with 8 bases between the two germline ends. This CDR3 spans 14 amino acids. Germline V gene sequence: CDR1 KGHSH, CDR2 LQKENI. CDR3 region: CASSPGHNNSPLHF. The CDR3 nucleotides read TGTGCCAGCTCACCGGGACATAATAATTCACCCCTCCACTTT.

The chain is built from TRBV6-2 or TRBV6-3 and TRBJ1-1; 7 nucleotides align to TRBD1. V lost 4 bases, J lost 8 bases, and 4 bases stayed unmatched. This CDR3 contains 12 residues. CDR1 and CDR2 from the germline V gene are MNHEY and SVGEGT. The CDR3 DNA reads as TGTGCCAGCAGTTCAGGGGGGCAGGAAGCTTTCTTT. It is translated as CASSSGGQEAFF.

V and J are TRBV6-5 and TRBJ2-7, with D possibly being TRBD1 (5 bases). CDR3 size: 11 residues. Trimming cost V 8 bases and J 3 bases, with 8 bases left between them. Germline V gene lookup returns CDR1 MNHEY and CDR2 SVGAGI. In DNA, the CDR3 is TGTGCCAGCCGACAGAACTACGAGCAGTACTTC. It codes for CASRQNYEQYF.

This chain joins TRBV19 and TRBJ2-5; 9 bases are shared with TRBD1. The V gene end was trimmed by 6 bases and the J gene end by 1 base; junction bases not matched to a gene: 3. The CDR3 spans 14 residues. Germline CDR1 and CDR2: LNHDA and SQIVND (reference sequence). This chain's CDR3 is CASRDRGTQETQYF. The CDR3 bases are TGTGCCAGTAGGGACAGGGGAACCCAAGAGACCCAGTACTTC.

The chain uses TRBV18 and TRBJ2-2; no clear D. V shed 1 base and J shed 4 bases, with 4 bases lying between them. CDR1 is KGHSH and CDR2 is LQKENI in the germline V gene. The CDR3 contains 13 residues. The CDR3 spells CASSPLSTGELFF. For the CDR3, the DNA is TGTGCCAGCTCACCACTCAGCACCGGGGAGCTGTTTTTT.